Below are 25 T cell receptor beta chains sequenced from a single sample in a study of shared clonotypes between healthy human individuals. Naive CD8 cells, CD45RO-negative and positively selected for CCR7, excluded terminally differentiated effector memory CD45RA+ cells. Clones were sequenced by immunoSEQ multiplex PCR, and TCRdb holds only the in-frame ones, with some missing. The table includes millions of clones, about 95% detected once. The specimen was naive CD8+ T cells sorted from blood. The receptor source for this set is a man aged 18 to 30 in good health.

This sequence joins TRBV19 and TRBJ1-5, with D unresolved. Trimming shortened V by 6 bases and J by 9 bases, and 12 bases separated the two germline ends. This CDR3 has 12 amino acids. Germline V gives CDR1 LNHDA, CDR2 SQIVND (reference sequence). The CDR3 DNA reads as TGTGCCAGTAGCGAAGGGTACTGGCCCCAGCATTTT. Amino acid sequence: CASSEGYWPQHF.

This chain uses TRBV9 with TRBJ2-2; unclear D gene. This CDR3 has 14 residues. Germline CDR1 is SGDLS and CDR2 is YYNGEE. The V gene lost 3 bases and the J gene lost 5 bases, with 11 bases spanning the gap. The CDR3 coding sequence is TGTGCCAGCAGCGCCCCATTTGGGACCGGGGAGCTGTTTTTT. Translating it yields CASSAPFGTGELFF. Full variable domain (rest looked up from reference TRBV9 and TRBJ2-2): DSGVTQTPKHLITATGQRVTLRCSPRSGDLSVYWYQQSLDQGLQFLIQYYNGEERAKGNILERFSAQQFPDLHSELNLSSLELGDSALYFCASSAPFGTGELFFGEGSRLTVL.

This clone was seen just once. Other nucleotide sequences from this sample produce the same CDR3. This rearrangement joins TRBV5-1 to TRBJ2-7; D uncertain. This CDR3 contains 13 residues. V was shortened by 2 bases and J by 2 bases, with 8 bases between the two germline ends. Per germline, CDR1 SGHRS and CDR2 YFSETQ. CDR3 amino acids: CASSFGPTYEQYF. In DNA, the CDR3 is TGCGCCAGCAGCTTCGGTCCGACCTACGAGCAGTACTTC.

The chain joins TRBV19 to TRBJ2-7, with D perhaps given as TRBD1 or TRBD2 (5 bases each). V was pared by 1 base and J by 2 bases, with 15 bases between. The CDR3 consists of 16 residues. Germline V gene data show CDR1 as LNHDA and CDR2 as SQIVND (reference sequence). The CDR3 DNA reads as TGTGCCAGTAGTATAGCCTCCGGGACGGCTACCTACGAGCAGTACTTC. Its protein is CASSIASGTATYEQYF.

This chain connects TRBV9 to TRBJ2-1, with D possibly TRBD1 on 8 matching bases. The CDR3 sequence is 16 residues long. Trimming stripped 6 bases from V and 5 bases from J, with 21 bases between. From germline, CDR1 is SGDLS and CDR2 YYNGEE. CDR3 sequence: CASTRRDRGGDNEQFF. CDR3 sequence (DNA): TGTGCCAGCACGCGAAGAGACAGGGGAGGGGACAATGAGCAGTTCTTC.

The chain is built from TRBV5-6 and TRBJ2-3; either TRBD1 or TRBD2 may supply D (5 bases each). The germline V gene encodes CDR1 SGHDT and CDR2 YYEEEE. This CDR3 has 14 amino acids. V lost 3 bases and J lost 11, with 19 bases in between. The CDR3 region is CASSSGPIGVGQYF. CDR3 DNA sequence: TGTGCCAGCAGCTCGGGACCTATCGGGGTGGGGCAGTATTTT.

The CDR3 bases are TGCGCCAGCAGCCAAGAGGTAGCGTCGTACCAAGAGACCCAGTACTTC. It specifies CASSQEVASYQETQYF. The genes are TRBV4-3 and TRBJ2-5; the D gene is possibly TRBD2 (5 bases). Trimming took 0 bases from V and 0 from J, leaving 11 bases between them. The CDR3 has 16 amino acids. Germline CDR1 is LGHNA and CDR2 is YSLEER.

V usage is TRBV11-2 and J usage is TRBJ2-1; 10 bases agree with TRBD2. The CDR3 runs to 13 residues. The V gene's germline CDR1 is SGHAT and CDR2 FQNNGV. Losses at the gene ends were 1 base for V and 10 bases for J; bases not matched to a gene: 1. CDR3 region: CASSLVTSGEQFF. The CDR3 DNA is TGTGCCAGCAGCTTAGTGACTAGCGGGGAGCAGTTCTTC.

The CDR3 DNA reads as TGCGCCAGCAGTGCCTTCCGCCCCGGGGCGACTAGCGGGAGCAATGAGCAGTTCTTC. Encoded protein: CASSAFRPGATSGSNEQFF. The rearrangement joins TRBV23-1 to TRBJ2-1; 12 bases are shared with TRBD2. TRBV23-1 is sorted into the ORF group, with uncertain function. This CDR3 is 19 amino acids long. With V trimmed by 5 bases and J by 6 bases, 17 bases remained unmatched.

The CDR3 DNA follows: TGTGCCAGCAGCAGCTCGAAGGACAGAACCTTAATGAACACTGAAGCTTTCTTT. This encodes CASSSSKDRTLMNTEAFF. This sequence joins TRBV2 and TRBJ1-1, with TRBD1 as a possible D gene (6 bases). The ends were cut back, 6 bases at V and 0 bases at J, with 23 bases in the middle. The CDR3 sequence is 18 residues long. Germline V gene lookup returns CDR1 SNHLY and CDR2 FYNNEI.

The chain has TRBV9 and TRBJ1-2, with a weak D call TRBD1 (6 bases). CDR1 is SGDLS and CDR2 is YYNGEE in the germline V gene. This CDR3 is 17 amino acids long. Trimming shortened V by 6 bases and J by 4 bases, and 25 bases separated the two germline ends. This CDR3 reads CASTPTHREITPYGYTF. As DNA, the CDR3 is TGTGCCAGCACCCCCACCCACAGGGAGATAACGCCCTATGGCTACACCTTC. The entire variable domain, with the rest obtained from reference TRBV9 and TRBJ1-2, is as follows: DSGVTQTPKHLITATGQRVTLRCSPRSGDLSVYWYQQSLDQGLQFLIQYYNGEERAKGNILERFSAQQFPDLHSELNLSSLELGDSALYFCASTPTHREITPYGYTFGSGTRLTVV.

The rearrangement links TRBV2 to TRBJ2-5, with D perhaps TRBD1 (7 bases). V lost 2 bases and J 4 bases, leaving 17 bases between the germline ends. The CDR3 is 16 residues long. Germline lookup yields CDR1 SNHLY and CDR2 FYNNEI. This CDR3 reads CASSESGTQGGETQYF. The CDR3 region has the DNA TGTGCCAGCAGTGAAAGTGGGACCCAGGGGGGAGAGACCCAGTACTTC.

The V gene is TRBV18, the J gene TRBJ1-2; D possibly corresponds to TRBD1 (5 bases). Germline CDR1 is KGHSH and CDR2 is LQKENI. This CDR3 region has 15 residues. Trimming stripped 0 bases from V and 4 bases from J, with 12 bases between. CDR3 DNA: TGTGCCAGCTCACCACCGGTGGCAGGGCCCTATGGCTACACCTTC. It yields the protein CASSPPVAGPYGYTF.

Note on this clone: Other DNA sequences of this sample code for an identical CDR3. This chain joins TRBV11-2 and TRBJ2-3; a possible D gene is TRBD2 (5 bases). Germline CDR1 is SGHAT and CDR2 is FQNNGV. CDR3 length: 14 amino acids. Trimming took 2 bases from V and 4 from J, leaving 10 bases between them. The chain's CDR3 is CASSLRAGADTQYF. The CDR3 coding sequence is TGTGCCAGCAGCTTACGGGCGGGTGCAGATACGCAGTATTTT.

The chain has TRBV29-1 and TRBJ2-1; possible D gene TRBD1, 6 bases. Trimming left V 6 bases short and J 2 bases short, with 14 bases between. Germline loops: CDR1 SQVTM, CDR2 ANQGSEA. CDR3 length: 14 amino acids. CDR3 loop: CSVDSGSAYNEQFF. CDR3 in DNA: TGCAGCGTGGACAGTGGGAGCGCCTACAATGAGCAGTTCTTC.

A word on this clone: One junction end disagrees with the germline gene, perhaps due to a read error. The V call is TRBV6-9, the J call TRBJ2-7; D is perhaps TRBD1 (6 bases). Germline CDR1 is MNHGY and CDR2 is SVAAGI. This CDR3 is built from 16 residues. The CDR3 DNA is TGTGCCAGCAGTTCCATGGACAGTGCTAGCTCCTACGAACAGTACTTC. Its protein is CASSSMDSASSYEQYF.

The rearrangement links TRBV6-1 to TRBJ1-4; no definite D call. Trimming took 3 bases from V and 7 from J, leaving 12 bases between them. The CDR3 runs to 14 residues. Germline CDR1 MNHNS, CDR2 SASEGT. This CDR3 reads CASSDRGSFEKLFF. CDR3 nucleotides: TGTGCCAGCAGTGATCGGGGAAGTTTTGAAAAACTGTTTTTT.

The J gene is TRBJ1-2, the V gene TRBV6-1; the match to TRBD1 covers 12 bases. Germline CDR1 MNHNS, CDR2 SASEGT. Germline trimming cut 2 bases from V and 5 bases from J; bases unmatched to any gene: 15. The CDR3 is 19 amino acids. The CDR3 DNA reads as TGTGCCAGCAGTGAAAAATACTCCGGGACAGGGGGCTCCAGATATGGCTACACCTTC. As protein: CASSEKYSGTGGSRYGYTF.

The chain links TRBV4-1 to TRBJ1-6; D remains unclear. Trimming took off 1 base at V and 7 bases at J, with 8 bases between the two ends. CDR1 and CDR2 from the germline V gene are MGHRA and YSYEKL. CDR3 length equals 14 residues. The CDR3 reads CASSQVASNSPLHF. DNA for the CDR3: TGCGCCAGCAGCCAAGTTGCGTCAAATTCACCCCTCCACTTT.

This rearrangement joins TRBV6-5 to TRBJ1-3; D is possibly TRBD1 (5 bases). This CDR3 contains 11 residues. V shed 5 bases and J shed 15 bases, with 14 bases lying between them. Germline values: CDR1 MNHEY, CDR2 SVGAGI. The CDR3 DNA follows: TGTGCCAGCAGTGCGGGGGGGGTTACATATTTT. It translates to CASSAGGVTYF.

J is TRBJ2-1 and V is TRBV19; TRBD2 matches at 9 bases. Germline CDR1 reads LNHDA; CDR2 reads SQIVND (reference sequence). V shed 4 bases and J 3 bases; nucleotides not matched to a gene: 4. There are 15 residues in the CDR3. CDR3 DNA: TGTGCCAGTAGTACCCTAGCGGGACTCTACAATGAGCAGTTCTTC. It translates to CASSTLAGLYNEQFF.

The V call is TRBV6-1, the J call TRBJ2-7; D gene unclear. The CDR3 has 14 amino acids. V shed 4 bases and J shed 4 bases, with 14 bases lying between them. Germline V lookup: CDR1 MNHNS, CDR2 SASEGT. Here the CDR3 reads CASSVEDLTYEQYF. CDR3 nucleotide sequence: TGTGCCAGCAGTGTAGAGGACCTCACTTACGAGCAGTACTTC.

The chain couples TRBV30 to TRBJ2-7; no reliable D call. The CDR3 length is 13 residues. Trimming shortened V by 2 bases and J by 7 bases, and 15 bases separated the two germline ends. Germline-derived CDR1 and CDR2 are GTSNPN and SVGIG (reference sequence). The CDR3 is CAWSQGFTGEQYF. The CDR3 region has the DNA TGTGCCTGGAGTCAAGGGTTCACGGGTGAGCAGTACTTC.

The chain couples TRBV9 to TRBJ1-1, with D tentatively TRBD1 (5 bases). The V gene lost 3 bases and the J gene lost 1 base, with 13 bases spanning the gap. This CDR3 region has 15 residues. Germline-derived CDR1 and CDR2 are SGDLS and YYNGEE. The CDR3 nucleotides are TGTGCCAGCAGCGCGGGACGGCAGGGGAACACTGAAGCTTTCTTT. This sequence encodes CASSAGRQGNTEAFF. Full variable domain (remainder filled in from reference TRBV9 and TRBJ1-1): DSGVTQTPKHLITATGQRVTLRCSPRSGDLSVYWYQQSLDQGLQFLIQYYNGEERAKGNILERFSAQQFPDLHSELNLSSLELGDSALYFCASSAGRQGNTEAFFGQGTRLTVV.

The chain recombines TRBV20-1 with TRBJ2-7, with D uncertain. V was shortened by 2 bases and J by 6 bases, with 8 bases between the two germline ends. The CDR3 totals 11 residues. CDR1 DFQATT and CDR2 SNEGSKA come from the germline V gene (reference sequence). The CDR3, as DNA: TGCAGTGCTAGAAATGGTTTCGAGCAGTACTTC. This codes for CSARNGFEQYF.